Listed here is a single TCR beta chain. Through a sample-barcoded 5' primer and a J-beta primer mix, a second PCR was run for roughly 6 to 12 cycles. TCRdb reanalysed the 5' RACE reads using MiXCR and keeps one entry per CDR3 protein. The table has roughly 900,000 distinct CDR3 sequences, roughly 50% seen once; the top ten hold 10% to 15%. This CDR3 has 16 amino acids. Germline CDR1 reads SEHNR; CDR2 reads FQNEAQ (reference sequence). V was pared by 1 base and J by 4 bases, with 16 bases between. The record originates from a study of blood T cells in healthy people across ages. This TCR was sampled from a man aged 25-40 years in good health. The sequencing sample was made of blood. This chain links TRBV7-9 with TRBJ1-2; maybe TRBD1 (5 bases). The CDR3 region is CASSLGGEDSFYGYTF. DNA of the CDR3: TGTGCCAGCAGCTTAGGAGGGGAGGACTCCTTCTATGGCTACACCTTC.